The 11 T cell receptor beta chains presented below share a single source sample, sequenced in a study of identical twins (TCRdb year 2016). Libraries were prepared through 5' RACE. Sequencing took place on an Illumina HiSeq 2000. Through fastp at Q25 and MiXCR, TCRdb rebuilt clones from the public reads, retaining in-frame beta chains. When rows share a CDR3 protein, they turn into one entry using the most common DNA and genes. Present in this sample are some 730,000 distinct CDR3 sequences, about 20% of which were seen just once. 10% to 15% of the sample is in the top ten clones. These data were likewise used in another study, on T cells expressing NK-cell markers.

The sample consisted of PBMCs. The receptors come from a woman in her late teens or twenties in good health.

CDR3 in DNA: TGTGCCATCAGTGACGGGTTTACTGAAGCTTTCTTT. Translation: CAISDGFTEAFF. The rearrangement joins TRBV10-3 to TRBJ1-1; D is unresolved. Per germline, CDR1 ENHRY and CDR2 SYGVKD. There are 12 residues in the CDR3. V dropped 3 bases and J dropped 5 bases, with 7 bases sitting between them.

The V call is TRBV24-1, the J call TRBJ2-1; 8 positions match TRBD1. V gave up 0 bases and J gave up 7 bases; unmatched junction bases: 7. The CDR3 is 16 residues long. Germline CDR1 reads KGHDR; CDR2 reads SFDVKD. The CDR3 here is CATSDLLPDRVNEQFF. CDR3 sequence (DNA): TGTGCCACCAGTGATTTGCTTCCGGACAGGGTGAATGAGCAGTTCTTC.

CDR3 nucleotides: TGCAGTGCTAGAGGACCACTCGGAGATACGCAGTATTTT. This encodes CSARGPLGDTQYF. The chain couples TRBV20-1 to TRBJ2-3; D unclear. The ends were cut back, 1 base at V and 5 bases at J, with 10 bases in the middle. There are 13 residues in the CDR3. Germline values: CDR1 DFQATT, CDR2 SNEGSKA (reference sequence).

This chain links TRBV5-6 with TRBJ2-7, with TRBD1 matching over 8 bases. V lost 4 bases to trimming and J lost 5 bases; unmatched junction nucleotides: 14. Germline lookup yields CDR1 SGHDT and CDR2 YYEEEE. CDR3 length: 16 amino acids. DNA of the CDR3: TGTGCCAGCAGCCCCCCGCCGGACAGGGTAGGCCACGAGCAGTACTTC. Its translation: CASSPPPDRVGHEQYF.

This clonotype appeared a few times. The genes are TRBV12-3 or TRBV12-4 and TRBJ2-3, with D possibly TRBD2 on 7 matching bases. With 6 bases removed from V and 5 bases from J, the gap between germline ends came to 21 bases. The CDR3 is 16 amino acids. CDR3 nucleotide sequence: TGTGCCAGCAGCCGCCGACTAGGGGGGGCAATAGATACGCAGTATTTT. Translation: CASSRRLGGAIDTQYF.

The chain carries TRBV6-5 and TRBJ1-3, with D unresolved. From germline, CDR1 is MNHEY and CDR2 SVGAGI. The CDR3 contains 14 residues. Trimming removed 0 bases at V and 4 bases at J, with 7 bases between. The CDR3 here is CASSYSAMGNTIYF. CDR3 in DNA: TGTGCCAGCAGTTACTCAGCCATGGGAAACACCATATATTTT.

This clonotype has only a few counts. The CDR3 here is CAWSVRGQGGIRFF. The CDR3 DNA follows: TGTGCCTGGAGTGTAAGGGGACAGGGTGGAATTCGGTTCTTC. The chain employs TRBV30 and TRBJ2-1, with 9 bases aligning to TRBD1. The V gene's germline CDR1 is GTSNPN and CDR2 SVGIG (reference sequence). The CDR3 consists of 14 residues. V shed 0 bases and J 15 bases; nucleotides not matched to a gene: 12.

The rearrangement links TRBV7-9 to TRBJ2-1, with D perhaps assigned TRBD1 or TRBD2 (5 bases each). CDR1 and CDR2 from the germline V gene are SEHNR and FQNEAQ (reference sequence). The CDR3 is 14 residues long. The V and J ends lost 3 bases and 9 bases respectively, with 15 bases between them. CDR3 loop: CASSFSGASGEQFF. DNA of the CDR3: TGTGCCAGCAGCTTTTCCGGGGCGTCGGGTGAGCAGTTCTTC.

V and J are TRBV20-1 and TRBJ2-1, with 8 bases fitting TRBD2. V gave up 3 bases and J gave up 7 bases; unmatched junction bases: 8. CDR3 length: 14 amino acids. In germline, CDR1 is DFQATT, CDR2 SNEGSKA (reference sequence). The CDR3 coding sequence is TGCAGTGCTAGGGGTGGCGGGGGGATGAATGAGCAGTTCTTC. Translation gives CSARGGGGMNEQFF.

In this sample, this clonotype turned up a few times. This rearrangement joins TRBV20-1 to TRBJ2-7; 8 bases map to TRBD1. The CDR3 has 12 amino acids. Germline assignment: CDR1 DFQATT and CDR2 SNEGSKA (reference sequence). Trimming removed 7 bases from V and 5 bases from J; junction bases left unmatched: 7. CDR3 nucleotide sequence: TGCAGTGTCCTCAGGGGGCCTGACGAGCAGTACTTC. This gives the protein CSVLRGPDEQYF.

This clonotype appeared a few times. The chain employs TRBV20-1 and TRBJ2-1, with TRBD2 identical over 8 bases. V trimming: 8 bases; J trimming: 7 bases; junction bases outside the gene matches: 13. Germline loops: CDR1 DFQATT, CDR2 SNEGSKA (reference sequence). There are 14 residues in the CDR3. Here the CDR3 DNA reads TGCAGTCTTCTAGCGGGTAGCATGGGGAATGAGCAGTTCTTC. This encodes CSLLAGSMGNEQFF.